These T cell receptor beta chains were read from a single sample in a study of memory CD4+ T cells and cytomegalovirus serostatus. The method was immunoSEQ multiplex PCR; TCRdb's version includes in-frame clones alone and lacks a portion of them. The sample holds about 27,000 clones; 75% to 80% are singletons and the top ten take 0.95% to 1.1%. Sample: memory CD4+ T cells from blood. These receptor sequences come from an adult in good health and CMV-seronegative. CDR3s include the opening cysteine and the closing phenylalanine or tryptophan.

V gene: TRBV25-1
J gene: TRBJ2-2
CDR3 protein: CASSDRGQPGELFF

V gene: TRBV28
J gene: TRBJ2-3
CDR3 protein: CATRSSTADTQYF

V gene: TRBV19
J gene: TRBJ2-1
CDR3 protein: CASSAPGLIYNEQFF

V gene: TRBV12-5
J gene: TRBJ1-2
CDR3 protein: CASGLDRGSYTF

V gene: TRBV6-5
J gene: TRBJ2-1
CDR3 protein: CASSLWQGLGEQFF

V gene: TRBV5-1
J gene: TRBJ1-6
CDR3 protein: CASARSVSPLHF

V gene: TRBV6-4
J gene: TRBJ1-6
CDR3 protein: CASSDGDSPLHF

V gene: TRBV5-1
J gene: TRBJ2-1
CDR3 protein: CASSYGTRSNEQFF

V gene: TRBV9
J gene: TRBJ2-7
CDR3 protein: CASSITGATLEQYF

V gene: TRBV7-9
J gene: TRBJ2-3
CDR3 protein: CASSLGTTLTDTQYF

V gene: TRBV4-2
J gene: TRBJ1-1
CDR3 protein: CASSQDTRGTEAFF

V gene: TRBV11-3
J gene: TRBJ2-7
CDR3 protein: CASSLGTIGSEQYF

V gene: TRBV7-9
J gene: TRBJ1-2
CDR3 protein: CASSLDAGGYTF

V gene: TRBV27
J gene: TRBJ1-5
CDR3 protein: CASRPMRDRENQPQHF

V gene: TRBV28
J gene: TRBJ1-2
CDR3 protein: CASSLGQNYGYTF

V gene: TRBV29-1
J gene: TRBJ2-5
CDR3 protein: CSVAVETQYF

V gene: TRBV19
J gene: TRBJ1-5
CDR3 protein: CAVGQGGSNQPQHF

V gene: TRBV5-6
J gene: TRBJ2-3
CDR3 protein: CASSFRLGTDTQYF

V gene: TRBV6-1
J gene: TRBJ1-1
CDR3 protein: CASSLAVTEAFF

V gene: TRBV7-2
J gene: TRBJ2-7
CDR3 protein: CASSPVRGSYEQYF

V gene: TRBV11-3
J gene: TRBJ2-3
CDR3 protein: CASSLGGSRDTQYF

V gene: TRBV6-1
J gene: TRBJ2-7
CDR3 protein: CASKRDRAYEQYF

V gene: TRBV28
J gene: TRBJ1-2
CDR3 protein: CASSGPGGGYGYTF

V gene: TRBV11-1
J gene: TRBJ1-1
CDR3 protein: CASSLDRNTEAFF

V gene: TRBV4-2
J gene: TRBJ1-1
CDR3 protein: CASSQGPGTNTEAFF

V gene: TRBV6-5
J gene: TRBJ1-4
CDR3 protein: CASSPLQAAEKLFF

V gene: TRBV18
J gene: TRBJ1-5
CDR3 protein: CASSQGGVGNQPQHF

V gene: TRBV28
J gene: TRBJ2-7
CDR3 protein: CASRRAGSGEQYF

V gene: TRBV5-1
J gene: TRBJ1-2
CDR3 protein: CASSFNTQGSGGYTF

V gene: TRBV5-6
J gene: TRBJ1-2
CDR3 protein: CASSLVGGYTF

V gene: TRBV7-2
J gene: TRBJ2-1
CDR3 protein: CASSLPPGLAGDEQFF

V gene: TRBV6-5
J gene: TRBJ2-1
CDR3 protein: CASRNGGGNEQFF

V gene: TRBV7-2
J gene: TRBJ2-7
CDR3 protein: CASSWGVPYEQYF

V gene: TRBV27
J gene: TRBJ1-6
CDR3 protein: CASTSSQQGNSPLHF

V gene: TRBV29-1
J gene: TRBJ1-1
CDR3 protein: CSASQFTGGTEAFF

V gene: TRBV29-1
J gene: TRBJ2-1
CDR3 protein: CSVARTAENEQFF

V gene: TRBV10-2
J gene: TRBJ1-5
CDR3 protein: CASSSGQGRPQPQHF

V gene: TRBV18
J gene: TRBJ2-1
CDR3 protein: CASGLADNNEQFF

V gene: TRBV6-5
J gene: TRBJ1-5
CDR3 protein: CASSSTPQGATQPQHF

V gene: TRBV5-1
J gene: TRBJ1-2
CDR3 protein: CASSSQSGPNYGYTF

V gene: TRBV6-6
J gene: TRBJ1-1
CDR3 protein: CASSGGTGYFF

V gene: TRBV19
J gene: TRBJ1-1
CDR3 protein: CASGRDRNTEAFF

V gene: TRBV7-2
J gene: TRBJ1-1
CDR3 protein: CASSLRPRDTEAFF

V gene: TRBV5-1
J gene: -
CDR3 protein: CASSLGLAGVYEQYF

V gene: TRBV10-3
J gene: TRBJ2-7
CDR3 protein: CAVLPGTGMYEQYF

V gene: TRBV14
J gene: TRBJ2-3
CDR3 protein: CASSQGARADTQYF

V gene: TRBV6-5
J gene: TRBJ1-1
CDR3 protein: CAISDSTGGTEAFF

V gene: TRBV27
J gene: TRBJ1-5
CDR3 protein: CASSRLQGPYSNQPQHF